Following are 2 T cell receptor beta chains from one sample sequenced in a study of OX40 agonist ivuxolimab in advanced cancers. Library preparation employed the immunoSEQ multiplex PCR assay. TCRdb retrieved this table from immuneACCESS and kept in-frame rearrangements only. Not all clones are present; in checked studies, unresolved V genes account for under half, and no reason is known for the remainder. Within this sample are about 140,000 clones, with about nine tenths of them counted one time only. About 1.1% of the sample is in the top ten clones. This specimen consisted of CD4+ or CD8+ T cells sorted from blood, obtained in a trial of the OX40 agonist ivuxolimab. The receptors here all came from an adult with an advanced solid tumor such as melanoma, head and neck, liver or kidney cancer.

The gene calls are TRBV2 and TRBJ1-2, with a possible D match to TRBD1 (5 bases). The V and J ends lost 1 base and 4 bases respectively, with 13 bases between them. The CDR3 contains 15 residues. From germline, CDR1 is SNHLY and CDR2 FYNNEI. The CDR3 nucleotides read TGTGCCAGCAGTGAAGGGGAAGGGGCCGGCTATGGCTACACCTTC. It specifies CASSEGEGAGYGYTF.

The chain couples TRBV6-6 to TRBJ2-7; D tentatively fits TRBD1 or TRBD2 (6 bases each). Between the trimmed V and J ends, which lost 2 bases and 0 bases, there was a span of 14 bases. From germline, CDR1 is MNHNY and CDR2 SVGAGI (reference sequence). The CDR3 runs to 16 residues. CDR3 coding DNA: TGTGCCAGCAGTTACCCGGCGGGACACCACTCCTACGAGCAGTACTTC. This gives the protein CASSYPAGHHSYEQYF.